The T cell receptor (beta chain) under discussion was sequenced for a study of OX40 agonist ivuxolimab in advanced cancers. Study-level findings and limits: Individuals who were partial responders at 0.1-3.0 mg/kg had clonal expansion that ranked among the lowest.

This CDR3 is built from 15 residues. Deletions cut 0 bases from V and 6 bases from J, with 14 bases between. Germline loops: CDR1 GTSNPN, CDR2 SVGIG (reference sequence). TCRdb keeps only in-frame clones here, not all; method: immunoSEQ multiplex PCR. The sample records 82,000 or so clones, roughly 90% being singletons. Points on this clone: What it recognizes is unknown.

Cycle 7 day 1, cycle 4 day 1, and baseline were the timepoints at which blood was sampled. The chain combines TRBV30 with TRBJ1-4, with D possibly matching TRBD1 (5 bases). The receptor was isolated from an adult with an advanced solid tumor such as melanoma, head and neck, liver or kidney cancer. This specimen was CD4+ or CD8+ T cells sorted from blood, taken in a trial of the OX40 agonist ivuxolimab. CDR3 sequence: CAWSVRRGVDEKLFF. CDR3 bases: TGTGCCTGGAGTGTACGGCGAGGGGTAGATGAAAAACTGTTTTTT.